The 27 T cell receptor beta chains below all came from one sample that was sequenced in a study of cytomegalovirus exposure and HLA in healthy donors. The PCR ran on 60 Vbeta and 13 Jbeta primers. The repertoire was sequenced with immunoSEQ multiplex PCR; TCRdb's copy has only in-frame clones and lacks some. The table has around 100,000 clones, over 65% seen once; the top ten hold 3.9%. Sequencing input: PBMCs. Receptor source: a man aged 30-40 years in good health and CMV-seronegative.

The J gene is TRBJ2-1, the V gene TRBV9; D ambiguous. Trimming took 2 bases from V and 8 from J, leaving 8 bases between them. Germline assignment: CDR1 SGDLS and CDR2 YYNGEE. The CDR3 has 12 residues. For the CDR3, the DNA is TGTGCCAGCAGCGTCCCGTTCGATGAGCAGTTCTTC. Protein product: CASSVPFDEQFF.

This clone was counted only a few times. This rearrangement joins TRBV5-5 to TRBJ2-7; TRBD2 matches 8 bases. The CDR3 has 15 amino acids. The J segment lost 5 bases and the V segment lost 0 bases, leaving 7 bases of the junction unmatched. Germline loops: CDR1 SGHKS, CDR2 YYEKEE (reference sequence). The CDR3 spells CASSLGGGLGDEQYF. The CDR3 region has the DNA TGTGCCAGCAGCTTGGGCGGGGGGTTGGGGGACGAGCAGTACTTC.

This clone has just one count. CDR3 loop: CASSLRQGNEKLFF. The DNA for the CDR3 is TGTGCCAGCAGTTTAAGGCAGGGAAATGAAAAACTGTTTTTT. The rearrangement uses TRBV27 and TRBJ1-4, with D tentatively TRBD1 (5 bases). The CDR3 is made up of 14 amino acids. CDR1 MNHEY and CDR2 SMNVEV come from the germline V gene (reference sequence). Trimming removed 2 bases from V and 5 bases from J, with 9 bases in between.

In its sample, this clone was seen a few times. V is TRBV28 and J is TRBJ2-5; 12 nucleotides align to TRBD1. The DNA matches TRBJ2-7 better at its end, which makes the J call doubtful. This CDR3 contains 14 residues. CDR1 and CDR2 (germline): MDHEN, SYDVKM. CDR3 amino acids: CASSPGTGGDEQYF. CDR3 DNA: TGTGCCAGCAGCCCCGGGACAGGGGGCGACGAGCAGTACTTC.

The chain carries TRBV5-4 and TRBJ1-2; a possible D gene is TRBD1 (5 bases). V was pared by 4 bases and J by 8 bases, with 15 bases between. The CDR3 totals 13 residues. CDR1 SGHNT and CDR2 YYREEE come from the germline V gene (reference sequence). CDR3 coding DNA: TGTGCCAGCAGCGCGAGGGGACGGGGGGGCTACACCTTC. Translated, it gives CASSARGRGGYTF. The variable domain in full, completed from reference TRBV5-4 and TRBJ1-2, reads ETGVTQSPTHLIKTRGQQVTLRCSSQSGHNTVSWYQQALGQGPQFIFQYYREEENGRGNFPPRFSGLQFPNYSSELNVNALELDDSALYLCASSARGRGGYTFGSGTRLTVV.

This chain joins TRBV5-4 and TRBJ2-5; possibly TRBD1 for D (7 bases). The CDR3 extends over 17 amino acids. Between the trimmed V and J ends, which lost 4 bases and 1 base, there was a span of 20 bases. The germline CDR1 and CDR2 sequences are SGHNT and YYREEE (reference sequence). CDR3 in DNA: TGTGCCAGCAGCCCGTGGGGCGGGGCAGGGGGCCAAGAGACCCAGTACTTC. Translation: CASSPWGGAGGQETQYF.

V usage is TRBV6-1 and J usage is TRBJ2-7; 11 bases match TRBD2. This CDR3 comprises 15 residues. CDR1 is MNHNS and CDR2 is SASEGT in the germline V gene. V lost 7 bases and J lost 2; bases outside the gene matches: 7. This CDR3 is CASTGLAGGPYEQYF. In nucleotides, the CDR3 is TGTGCCAGCACCGGACTAGCGGGCGGACCCTACGAGCAGTACTTC.

This clone was seen only a few times. The chain links TRBV10-1 to TRBJ2-1, with D possibly matching TRBD2 (5 bases). In germline, CDR1 is WNHNN, CDR2 SYGVQD (reference sequence). V was clipped by 6 bases and J by 0 bases, with 9 bases between them. CDR3 length equals 14 residues. The CDR3: CASRRRPSYNEQFF. In nucleotides, the CDR3 is TGCGCCAGCAGGAGGAGGCCCTCCTACAATGAGCAGTTCTTC.

Only a few counts were recorded for this clone. The rearrangement links TRBV7-2 to TRBJ2-3; 10 positions match TRBD2. CDR1 is SGHTA and CDR2 is FQGNSA in the germline V gene. The J segment lost 8 bases and the V segment lost 5 bases, leaving 7 bases of the junction unmatched. The CDR3 covers 14 residues. The CDR3 reads CASSQREGQGTQYF. The CDR3 nucleotides are TGTGCCAGCAGCCAGCGGGAGGGCCAAGGTACGCAGTATTTT. Full variable domain (missing parts from reference TRBV7-2 and TRBJ2-3): GAGVSQSPSNKVTEKGKDVELRCDPISGHTALYWYRQSLGQGLEFLIYFQGNSAPDKSGLPSDRFSAERTGGSVSTLTIQRTQQEDSAVYLCASSQREGQGTQYFGPGTRLTVL.

The chain uses TRBV7-6 and TRBJ1-5; D remains ambiguous. The V and J ends lost 3 bases and 6 bases respectively, with 6 bases between them. Germline CDR1 SGHVS, CDR2 FNYEAQ. The length of the CDR3 is 12 residues. CDR3 bases: TGTGCCAGCAGCTTCCTTAGTCAGCCCCAGCATTTT. Its protein is CASSFLSQPQHF.

CDR3 DNA: TGTGCCAGCAGCAACTTCCAGGGTTTAGGGGAGACCCAGTACTTC. Residues: CASSNFQGLGETQYF. J is TRBJ2-5 and V is TRBV7-9, with D possibly matching TRBD1 (5 bases). Per germline, CDR1 SEHNR and CDR2 FQNEAQ (reference sequence). The CDR3 consists of 15 residues. V was shortened by 5 bases and J by 5 bases, with 18 bases between the two germline ends.

This chain connects TRBV27 to TRBJ2-1; TRBD2 aligns across 10 bases. CDR1 and CDR2 from the germline V gene are MNHEY and SMNVEV (reference sequence). This CDR3 has 14 amino acids. V lost 6 bases to trimming and J lost 2 bases; unmatched junction nucleotides: 1. The CDR3 DNA is TGTGCCAGCAGCCTAGCGGGAGCCTACAATGAGCAGTTCTTC. Its protein is CASSLAGAYNEQFF.

This chain joins TRBV29-1 and TRBJ1-1; no definite D call. Between the trimmed V and J ends, which lost 6 bases and 3 bases, there was a span of 11 bases. Germline-derived CDR1 and CDR2 are SQVTM and ANQGSEA. The CDR3 contains 12 residues. The CDR3 is CSVCGPDTEAFF. DNA for the CDR3: TGCAGCGTCTGCGGGCCCGACACTGAAGCTTTCTTT.

This chain connects TRBV20-1 to TRBJ1-2; 7 nucleotides agree with TRBD1. Germline V CDR1 and CDR2: DFQATT, SNEGSKA (reference sequence). The CDR3 contains 11 residues. V dropped 4 bases and J dropped 7; count of bases not matched to a gene: 3. CDR3 in amino acids: CSANQGVGYTF. The CDR3 nucleotides read TGCAGTGCTAATCAGGGGGTTGGCTACACCTTC.

The CDR3 nucleotides are TGCGCCAGCAGCCATGGTCTTATCGGTCGGTTCTACGAGCAGTACTTC. It translates to CASSHGLIGRFYEQYF. This sequence joins TRBV4-1 and TRBJ2-7; D is ambiguous. The CDR3 covers 16 residues. Germline loops: CDR1 MGHRA, CDR2 YSYEKL. Trimming stripped 3 bases from V and 3 bases from J, with 18 bases between.

V is TRBV11-3 and J is TRBJ2-2, with 13 bases matching TRBD2. This CDR3 has 17 residues. The germline V gene has CDR1 SGHNT and CDR2 YENEEA. Germline trimming cut 5 bases from V and 2 bases from J; bases unmatched to any gene: 5. CDR3 sequence reads: CASSRTSGSLNTGELFF. The CDR3 coding sequence is TGTGCCAGCAGCCGGACTAGCGGGAGCCTTAACACCGGGGAGCTGTTTTTT.

This clone has more than one count but fewer than ten. CDR3: CASSQVRGQDTQYF. The DNA of the CDR3 is TGTGCCAGCAGCCAAGTCAGGGGGCAGGATACGCAGTATTTT. The rearrangement uses TRBV14 and TRBJ2-3, with 8 nucleotides matching TRBD1. The ends lost 1 base at V and 6 bases at J; junction bases unmatched: 3. This CDR3 is 14 amino acids long. CDR1 SGHDN and CDR2 FVKESK come from the germline V gene.

The chain employs TRBV11-2 and TRBJ2-7, with a possible D match to TRBD2 (6 bases). The CDR3 contains 14 residues. Looked up from germline, CDR1 is SGHAT and CDR2 is FQNNGV. Trimming stripped 5 bases from V and 2 bases from J, with 13 bases between. CDR3 in DNA: TGTGCCAGCAGCGCCGACGGCGGGACCTACGAGCAGTACTTC. It translates to CASSADGGTYEQYF.

Here the CDR3 reads CASRSTGDEQYF. CDR3 nucleotides: TGTGCCAGCAGATCCACAGGGGACGAGCAGTACTTC. The rearrangement links TRBV6-6 to TRBJ2-7; 7 nucleotides agree with TRBD1. CDR3 length: 12 amino acids. Looked up from germline, CDR1 is MNHNY and CDR2 is SVGAGI (reference sequence). V was clipped by 6 bases and J by 5 bases; unmatched bases: 4.

This chain uses TRBV28 with TRBJ1-4; 10 nucleotides match TRBD1. V lost 5 bases and J lost 7; bases outside the gene matches: 7. The CDR3 is 15 amino acids. Germline assignment: CDR1 MDHEN and CDR2 SYDVKM. CDR3 bases: TGTGCCAGCAGTCCACCGACAGGGGGCCGTGAAAAACTGTTTTTT. This gives the protein CASSPPTGGREKLFF.

CDR3: CASRQTGFSNQPQHF. The CDR3 DNA is TGTGCCAGCAGGCAGACAGGGTTTAGCAATCAGCCCCAGCATTTT. The V and J genes are TRBV2 and TRBJ1-5; 7 bases are a match to TRBD1. V shed 6 bases and J 0 bases; nucleotides not matched to a gene: 5. Germline V gives CDR1 SNHLY, CDR2 FYNNEI. The CDR3 has 15 amino acids.

This chain joins TRBV7-6 and TRBJ1-2; D not certain. The V end was cut by 3 bases, the J end by 4 bases, with 12 bases between. Germline CDR1 reads SGHVS; CDR2 reads FNYEAQ. This CDR3 is 14 amino acids long. CDR3 in DNA: TGTGCCAGCAGCTTGCCCGACTGTCCCTATGGCTACACCTTC. Translation gives CASSLPDCPYGYTF. The full variable domain, completed using reference TRBV7-6 and TRBJ1-2, is GAGVSQSPRYKVTKRGQDVALRCDPISGHVSLYWYRQALGQGPEFLTYFNYEAQQDKSGLPNDRFSAERPEGSISTLTIQRTEQRDSAMYRCASSLPDCPYGYTFGSGTRLTVV.

The chain combines TRBV29-1 with TRBJ1-2; 10 nucleotides agree with TRBD1. CDR1 is SQVTM and CDR2 is ANQGSEA in the germline V gene. The CDR3 is made up of 14 amino acids. J was trimmed by 11 bases and V by 3 bases; bases with no gene match: 12. The CDR3 spells CSVEEPRDRGGYTF. DNA of the CDR3: TGCAGCGTTGAGGAGCCCCGGGACAGGGGTGGGTACACCTTC. The complete variable domain, with remaining parts taken from reference TRBV29-1 and TRBJ1-2, reads SAVISQKPSRDICQRGTSLTIQCQVDSQVTMMFWYRQQPGQSLTLIATANQGSEATYESGFVIDKFPISRPNLTFSTLTVSNMSPEDSSIYLCSVEEPRDRGGYTFGSGTRLTVV.

J is TRBJ2-3 and V is TRBV18, with 10 bases identical to TRBD2. Germline V gives CDR1 KGHSH, CDR2 LQKENI. This CDR3 contains 17 residues. V was clipped by 4 bases and J by 3 bases; unmatched bases: 10. The CDR3: CASSRGPSGRRTDTQYF. The CDR3 DNA reads as TGTGCCAGCTCACGGGGCCCTAGCGGGAGAAGGACAGATACGCAGTATTTT.

The CDR3 DNA is TGTGCCATCAGGGAACAGGGGCCAAAAAACATTCAGTACTTC. It codes for CAIREQGPKNIQYF. The V gene is TRBV10-3, the J gene TRBJ2-4; the match to TRBD1 covers 7 bases. There are 14 residues in the CDR3. Germline CDR1 and CDR2: ENHRY and SYGVKD. With V trimmed by 6 bases and J by 4 bases, 6 bases remained unmatched.

This rearrangement joins TRBV2 to TRBJ1-6, with 8 bases that match TRBD1. Germline V gene data show CDR1 as SNHLY and CDR2 as FYNNEI. The length of the CDR3 is 17 residues. V lost 1 base to trimming and J lost 2 bases; unmatched junction nucleotides: 4. This chain's CDR3 is CASSEGTGNTYNSPLHF. Here the CDR3 DNA reads TGTGCCAGCAGTGAAGGGACAGGGAACACCTATAATTCACCCCTCCACTTT.

The CDR3 loop reads CASSLGGGHTDTQYF. In DNA, the CDR3 is TGTGCCAGCAGCTTAGGCGGGGGGCATACAGATACGCAGTATTTT. This rearrangement joins TRBV7-9 to TRBJ2-3; 8 positions match TRBD2. The length of the CDR3 is 15 residues. Germline V gene sequence: CDR1 SEHNR, CDR2 FQNEAQ (reference sequence). The V gene end was trimmed by 1 base and the J gene end by 3 bases; junction bases not matched to a gene: 3.